The rows below give T cell receptor beta chains drawn from one sample of a study of cytomegalovirus exposure and HLA in healthy donors. Only in-frame clones appear in the TCRdb table, and some are missing; sequencing was by immunoSEQ multiplex PCR. The repertoire consists of 100,000 or so clones, with 73% occurring once and the leading ten covering less than 4.5%. The sequenced material came from PBMCs. The receptors derive from a man aged 35 to 55 in good health and CMV-seronegative. CDR3s include the opening cysteine and the closing phenylalanine or tryptophan. D genes are given only for firm matches. Not all rows give a size; the values are once, few, many and, for expanded clones, a class.

>TRBD1|TRBV10-3|TRBJ2-2|-
TGTGCCATCAGTTCCGGGACAGTGAACACCGGGGAGCTGTTTTTT
CAISSGTVNTGELFF
>TRBD2|TRBV28|TRBJ2-2|-
TGTGCCAGCGTGTCTATTCCGGGACTAGCGGGGCTGAACACCGGGGAGCTGTTTTTT
CASVSIPGLAGLNTGELFF
>-|TRBV7-6|TRBJ2-1|-
TGTGCCAGCAGCCCACCTGGGGGCAGTAACAATGAGCAGTTCTTC
CASSPPGGSNNEQFF
>-|TRBV5-4|TRBJ2-3|-
TGTGCCAGCAGCCCCGTCGAGGGAGATACGCAGTATTTT
CASSPVEGDTQYF
>-|TRBV7-8|TRBJ2-7|-
TGTGCCAGCAGCTTATCTAACCGCGGGGAGCAGTACTTC
CASSLSNRGEQYF
>-|TRBV30|TRBJ2-7|-
TGTGCCTGGAGTGTGACATCCTACGAGCAGTACTTC
CAWSVTSYEQYF
>-|TRBV5-4|TRBJ2-1|-
TGTGCCAGCAGCTTTTCGGACAGCACCAATGAGCAGTTCTTC
CASSFSDSTNEQFF
>TRBD1|TRBV6-4|TRBJ1-4|-
TGTGCCAGCGGTCCGACAGGGCGCCCCATTGAAAAACTGTTTTTT
CASGPTGRPIEKLFF
>-|TRBV15|TRBJ1-1|-
TGTGCCACCAGCGGGCTCAGGGATGGCACTGAAGCTTTCTTT
CATSGLRDGTEAFF
>-|TRBV5-1|TRBJ1-6|-
TGCGCCAGCAGCTATCAAACAGGAAACGATAATTCACCCCTCCACTTT
CASSYQTGNDNSPLHF
>-|TRBV30|TRBJ1-5|-
TGTGCCTGGAGTTACGGGGGAGGCAATCAGCCCCAGCATTTT
CAWSYGGGNQPQHF
>-|TRBV13|TRBJ2-3|-
TGTGCCAGCAGCCAGACAAGCACAGATACGCAGTATTTT
CASSQTSTDTQYF
>-|TRBV30|TRBJ1-1|-
TGTGCCTGGAGTGTCGAGGGCTACACTGAAGCTTTCTTT
CAWSVEGYTEAFF
>-|TRBV21-1|TRBJ1-3|-
TGTGCCAGCAGCAAAACCGAGTGGTCTGGAAACACCATATATTTT
CASSKTEWSGNTIYF
>-|TRBV7-8|TRBJ2-1|-
TGTGCCAGCAGCTACCTACAGGGCATATTTTACAATGAGCAGTTCTTC
CASSYLQGIFYNEQFF
>-|TRBV7-2|TRBJ2-7|-
TGTGCCAGCAGCTTAGCGTTTTCAGGGTACGAGCAGTACTTC
CASSLAFSGYEQYF
>-|TRBV29-1|TRBJ2-3|few
TGCAGCGTTATTCTCGGGGGAGATACGCAGTATTTT
CSVILGGDTQYF
>TRBD1|TRBV2|TRBJ1-2|few
TGTGCCATCACCCGGGACAGGGGGAGGTCCTATGGCTACACCTTC
CAITRDRGRSYGYTF
>TRBD1|TRBV30|TRBJ1-2|-
TGTGCCTGGATCCGGTGGGACAGGGACGGCTACACCTTC
CAWIRWDRDGYTF
>-|TRBV7-7|TRBJ2-1|-
TGTGCCAGCAGCTTAAATCGCGTCTCCTACAATGAGCAGTTCTTC
CASSLNRVSYNEQFF
>TRBD1|TRBV19|TRBJ1-2|-
TGTGCCAGTAGTATTTCGGGACAGACGTACTATGGCTACACCTTC
CASSISGQTYYGYTF
>TRBD2|TRBV19|TRBJ2-1|-
TGTGCCAGTAGTATGAGGGCCCTCGGGGTGCGGGGGATAGACAATGAGCAGTTCTTC
CASSMRALGVRGIDNEQFF
>TRBD1|TRBV7-2|TRBJ1-2|-
TGTGCCAGCAGCCTCGGACAGGGAGGCTATGGCTACACCTTC
CASSLGQGGYGYTF
>TRBD2|TRBV7-9|TRBJ2-7|-
TGTGCCAGCAGCACAGGACTAGCGGGGCTATACTCCTACGAGCAGTACTTC
CASSTGLAGLYSYEQYF